The clone carrying this TCR beta chain appeared once. Its antigen is unidentified. CDR1 KGHSH and CDR2 LQKENI come from the germline V gene. V dropped 3 bases and J dropped 4 bases, with 9 bases sitting between them. The CDR3 is 13 amino acids. The data derive from a study of shared clonotypes between healthy human individuals. Here immunoSEQ multiplex PCR was the method, and the copy in TCRdb shows in-frame clones only, minus some. The data show around 990,000 clones, with 60% to 85% seen just once and over 0.8% held by the top ten. Overall study results and limits: Relative to their counterparts shared across all four donors, non-shared clonotypes exhibited diminished generation probabilities.

The sequence came from a man younger than 35 in good health. Some clones in this sample may be carry-over from other donors' samples. Material: memory CD4+ T cells from PBMCs. Specified subset: CD45RA-negative fraction. The rearrangement uses TRBV18 and TRBJ1-2, with no clear D. CDR3 sequence: CASSPAKAYGYTF. The CDR3 nucleotides read TGTGCCAGCTCACCTGCAAAGGCCTATGGCTACACCTTC.